These T cell receptor beta chains were read from a single sample in a study of OX40 agonist ivuxolimab in advanced cancers. Libraries were prepared by immunoSEQ multiplex PCR; TCRdb keeps only in-frame clonotypes and omits some of them. The table records roughly 70,000 clones, roughly 90% of them present only once. Material: CD4+ or CD8+ T cells sorted from blood, obtained in a trial of the OX40 agonist ivuxolimab. Receptors were obtained from an adult with an advanced solid tumor such as melanoma, head and neck, liver or kidney cancer. CDR3s include the opening cysteine and the closing phenylalanine or tryptophan. Each record gives: CDR3 length, D gene, V gene, J gene, clone size, CDR3 protein, CDR3 DNA. A D gene is named only where the DNA matches it firmly. Some rows mark clone size as missing; the rest say once, few, many or name a class of expanded clone.

cdr3_length: 14; d_call: TRBD1; v_call: TRBV29-1; j_call: TRBJ1-2; clone_size: -; cdr3_aa: CSVAVQGAWNGYTF; cdr3_nt: TGCAGCGTTGCGGTTCAGGGGGCTTGGAATGGCTACACCTTC
cdr3_length: 15; d_call: -; v_call: TRBV7-2; j_call: TRBJ2-7; clone_size: -; cdr3_aa: CASSLYSGGTNEQYF; cdr3_nt: TGTGCCAGCAGCTTATACAGCGGTGGTACCAACGAGCAGTACTTC
cdr3_length: 14; d_call: -; v_call: TRBV30; j_call: TRBJ1-2; clone_size: -; cdr3_aa: CAWSRYLGDYGYTF; cdr3_nt: TGTGCCTGGAGTCGCTACCTCGGGGACTATGGCTACACCTTC
cdr3_length: 14; d_call: -; v_call: TRBV28; j_call: TRBJ1-6; clone_size: -; cdr3_aa: CASSFWDTGSPLHF; cdr3_nt: TGTGCCAGCAGTTTTTGGGACACGGGTTCACCCCTCCACTTT
cdr3_length: 14; d_call: -; v_call: TRBV7-3; j_call: TRBJ2-1; clone_size: once; cdr3_aa: CASSLTGAYNEQFF; cdr3_nt: TGTGCCAGCAGCTTAACGGGAGCCTACAATGAGCAGTTCTTC
cdr3_length: 13; d_call: -; v_call: TRBV9; j_call: TRBJ2-7; clone_size: -; cdr3_aa: CASSVGPWNEQYF; cdr3_nt: TGTGCCAGCAGCGTAGGGCCTTGGAACGAGCAGTACTTC
cdr3_length: 16; d_call: TRBD2; v_call: TRBV19; j_call: TRBJ2-1; clone_size: -; cdr3_aa: CASTTSGRADYNEQFF; cdr3_nt: TGTGCCAGTACCACTAGCGGGAGGGCCGACTACAATGAGCAGTTCTTC
cdr3_length: 14; d_call: -; v_call: TRBV11-2; j_call: TRBJ2-7; clone_size: few; cdr3_aa: CASSLADISYEQYF; cdr3_nt: TGTGCCAGCAGTTTAGCCGACATTTCCTACGAGCAGTACTTC
cdr3_length: 12; d_call: -; v_call: TRBV12-5; j_call: TRBJ2-1; clone_size: -; cdr3_aa: CASGTEGNEQFF; cdr3_nt: TGTGCTAGTGGAACGGAGGGCAATGAGCAGTTCTTC
cdr3_length: 14; d_call: TRBD2; v_call: TRBV11-2; j_call: TRBJ2-7; clone_size: -; cdr3_aa: CASQISGSSNEQYF; cdr3_nt: TGTGCCAGCCAGATTAGCGGGAGTTCCAACGAGCAGTACTTC
cdr3_length: 13; d_call: -; v_call: TRBV28; j_call: TRBJ1-2; clone_size: -; cdr3_aa: CASSSGGNYGYTF; cdr3_nt: TGTGCCAGCAGTTCGGGGGGGAACTATGGCTACACCTTC
cdr3_length: 12; d_call: -; v_call: TRBV18; j_call: TRBJ2-5; clone_size: -; cdr3_aa: CASSPGQETQYF; cdr3_nt: TGTGCCAGCTCACCAGGCCAAGAGACCCAGTACTTC
cdr3_length: 17; d_call: TRBD1; v_call: TRBV4-2; j_call: TRBJ1-4; clone_size: -; cdr3_aa: CASSRRSRDRVDEKLFF; cdr3_nt: TGTGCCAGCAGCCGACGAAGTCGAGACAGGGTGGATGAAAAACTGTTTTTT
cdr3_length: 17; d_call: TRBD1; v_call: TRBV10-3; j_call: TRBJ2-2; clone_size: -; cdr3_aa: CAISVGLGQGVAGELFF; cdr3_nt: TGTGCCATCAGTGTTGGTCTCGGACAGGGGGTTGCCGGGGAGCTGTTTTTT